These 25 T cell receptor beta chains were all obtained from the same sample, sequenced in a study of shared clonotypes between healthy human individuals. The protocol was immunoSEQ multiplex PCR, while the TCRdb copy is restricted to in-frame clones and leaves out a portion. The table includes around 2,000,000 clones, around 95% detected once. Sequenced sample: naive CD4+ T cells sorted from blood. Subset meaning: CD45RA+ positively selected. These receptor sequences come from a man aged 18 to 29 in good health.

This sequence joins TRBV29-1 and TRBJ2-5; no clear D gene. The CDR3 covers 15 residues. Germline-derived CDR1 and CDR2 are SQVTM and ANQGSEA. The V gene lost 4 bases and the J gene lost 2 bases, with 17 bases spanning the gap. CDR3 in amino acids: CSVVGPSVIQETQYF. CDR3 sequence (DNA): TGCAGCGTTGTTGGACCGTCCGTGATTCAAGAGACCCAGTACTTC. The complete variable domain, with remaining parts taken from reference TRBV29-1 and TRBJ2-5, reads SAVISQKPSRDICQRGTSLTIQCQVDSQVTMMFWYRQQPGQSLTLIATANQGSEATYESGFVIDKFPISRPNLTFSTLTVSNMSPEDSSIYLCSVVGPSVIQETQYFGPGTRLLVL.

Turning to this clone: Other DNA variants within this sample encode the same CDR3. The chain uses TRBV6-6 and TRBJ2-2; D not certain. V was cut by 1 base and J by 4 bases, with 4 bases left in between. The CDR3 contains 13 residues. Germline loops: CDR1 MNHNY, CDR2 SVGAGI (reference sequence). The CDR3 DNA reads as TGTGCCAGCAGTTACTTGGGCACCGGGGAGCTGTTTTTT. This encodes CASSYLGTGELFF.

This clone has only a few counts. The chain couples TRBV30 to TRBJ2-2; tentatively, D is TRBD1 (5 bases). Germline CDR1 GTSNPN, CDR2 SVGIG (reference sequence). CDR3 length: 15 amino acids. V lost 0 bases to trimming and J lost 4 bases, with 12 bases between them. CDR3 residues: CAWSVFRASTGELFF. In DNA, the CDR3 is TGTGCCTGGAGTGTCTTCAGGGCAAGCACCGGGGAGCTGTTTTTT.

This rearrangement joins TRBV7-2 to TRBJ2-2; 7 bases map to TRBD2. The CDR3 consists of 13 residues. V shed 6 bases and J 5 bases; nucleotides not matched to a gene: 3. CDR1 is SGHTA, CDR2 FQGNSA, per germline. DNA of the CDR3: TGTGCCAGCAGGGAGCGGGAAACCGGGGAGCTGTTTTTT. Amino acids: CASRERETGELFF.

The gene calls are TRBV5-4 and TRBJ2-7, with 7 bases aligning to TRBD1. The V segment lost 5 bases and the J segment 0 bases; nucleotides outside the gene matches: 5. This CDR3 is built from 14 residues. Per germline, CDR1 SGHNT and CDR2 YYREEE (reference sequence). The CDR3 DNA reads as TGTGCCAGCAGACTGGACAGGTTCTCCTACGAGCAGTACTTC. Amino acids: CASRLDRFSYEQYF.

This sequence joins TRBV4-2 and TRBJ2-3, with 7 nucleotides matching TRBD2. This CDR3 is built from 15 residues. The germline gives CDR1 LGHNA, CDR2 YNFKEQ. V shed 5 bases, J shed 4 bases, and the junction held 9 bases outside the gene matches. CDR3 residues: CASSFVGGGADTQYF. DNA of the CDR3: TGTGCCAGCAGCTTCGTGGGGGGAGGGGCAGATACGCAGTATTTT.

With regard to this clone: In the same sample, other DNA sequences code for this CDR3. J is TRBJ2-1 and V is TRBV9, with D perhaps matching TRBD2 (6 bases). The CDR3 extends over 16 amino acids. V was pared by 2 bases and J by 0 bases, with 12 bases between. Looked up from germline, CDR1 is SGDLS and CDR2 is YYNGEE. CDR3 coding DNA: TGTGCCAGCAGCGTCGGAGGGAGAAGCTCCTACAATGAGCAGTTCTTC. Translating it yields CASSVGGRSSYNEQFF.

This clone was picked up one time. The chain employs TRBV7-2 and TRBJ1-1, with unresolved D. V was cut by 6 bases and J by 2 bases, with 10 bases left in between. This CDR3 region has 13 residues. Germline loops: CDR1 SGHTA, CDR2 FQGNSA. CDR3 nucleotide sequence: TGTGCCAGCAGTGTAGGGATCAACACTGAAGCTTTCTTT. Translated, it gives CASSVGINTEAFF.

The chain uses TRBV6-5 and TRBJ1-1; the D is unclear. V lost 0 bases and J lost 1, with 9 bases in between. There are 15 residues in the CDR3. Germline CDR1 is MNHEY and CDR2 is SVGAGI. The CDR3 nucleotides read TGTGCCAGCAGTTACTCGATGCCGAGGAACACTGAAGCTTTCTTT. Residues: CASSYSMPRNTEAFF.

The chain employs TRBV28 and TRBJ2-5, with no clear D. The CDR3 is made up of 14 amino acids. Trimming took 6 bases from V and 4 from J, leaving 15 bases between them. Germline CDR1 reads MDHEN; CDR2 reads SYDVKM. The CDR3 DNA reads TGTGCCAGCAGGTTCCGTGGGGTAGGAGAGACCCAGTACTTC. Protein sequence: CASRFRGVGETQYF.

The chain is built from TRBV10-3 and TRBJ2-2; 10 bases are shared with TRBD1. CDR1 is ENHRY, CDR2 SYGVKD, per germline. J was trimmed by 1 base and V by 6 bases; bases with no gene match: 2. The CDR3 runs to 15 residues. In nucleotides, the CDR3 is TGTGCCATCAGGAGGGACAGGGGGAACACCGGGGAGCTGTTTTTT. This gives the protein CAIRRDRGNTGELFF.

This clone appeared once. The identical CDR3 is also encoded by other nucleotide sequences in the sample. This CDR3 reads CASSLAGFSSYEQYF. In DNA form, the CDR3 reads TGCGCCAGCAGCTTGGCAGGGTTTAGCTCCTACGAGCAGTACTTC. The genes are TRBV5-1 and TRBJ2-7; D is perhaps TRBD1 (5 bases). The CDR3 contains 15 residues. The germline V and J ends were trimmed by 0 bases and 0 bases, with 10 bases remaining between them. Looked up from germline, CDR1 is SGHRS and CDR2 is YFSETQ.

The chain combines TRBV5-4 with TRBJ1-1; maybe TRBD1 (5 bases). This CDR3 spans 17 amino acids. Germline V gives CDR1 SGHNT, CDR2 YYREEE (reference sequence). The V end was cut by 2 bases, the J end by 0 bases, with 17 bases between. CDR3 sequence: CASSFPLGGAMNTEAFF. The CDR3 DNA is TGTGCCAGCAGCTTCCCCCTGGGGGGAGCCATGAACACTGAAGCTTTCTTT.

The chain uses TRBV5-6 and TRBJ2-5; possible D gene TRBD1, 5 bases. The CDR3 has 13 amino acids. From germline, CDR1 is SGHDT and CDR2 YYEEEE. V dropped 0 bases and J dropped 4 bases, with 7 bases sitting between them. CDR3 residues: CASSLGQLETQYF. In nucleotides, the CDR3 is TGTGCCAGCAGCTTGGGACAGTTAGAGACCCAGTACTTC.

Regarding this clone: This sample includes further DNA sequences coding for the same CDR3. This chain uses TRBV2 with TRBJ1-1, with D possibly being TRBD1 (6 bases). Germline V gene data show CDR1 as SNHLY and CDR2 as FYNNEI. V was cut by 6 bases and J by 0 bases, with 11 bases left in between. This CDR3 has 14 residues. The CDR3 sequence is CASREDRLNTEAFF. The CDR3 DNA is TGTGCCAGCAGGGAGGACAGATTGAACACTGAAGCTTTCTTT. The full variable domain, with the rest looked up from reference TRBV2 and TRBJ1-1, is EPEVTQTPSHQVTQMGQEVILRCVPISNHLYFYWYRQILGQKVEFLVSFYNNEISEKSEIFDDQFSVERPDGSNFTLKIRSTKLEDSAMYFCASREDRLNTEAFFGQGTRLTVV.

V gene TRBV19 combines with J gene TRBJ1-6; TRBD1 agrees at 8 bases. The V segment lost 6 bases and the J segment 5 bases; nucleotides outside the gene matches: 6. Germline CDR1 is LNHDA and CDR2 is SQIVND (reference sequence). This CDR3 has 15 residues. CDR3 sequence: CASRRQGQNNSPLHF. For the CDR3, the DNA is TGTGCCAGTAGACGACAGGGGCAGAATAATTCACCCCTCCACTTT.

The rearrangement uses TRBV30 and TRBJ1-5; no firm D call. The CDR3 covers 14 residues. Germline V gene data show CDR1 as GTSNPN and CDR2 as SVGIG (reference sequence). With 0 bases removed from V and 2 bases from J, the gap between germline ends came to 8 bases. The CDR3 sequence: CAWSVPRGNQPQHF. CDR3 nucleotides: TGTGCCTGGAGTGTACCACGGGGCAATCAGCCCCAGCATTTT.

This chain uses TRBV2 with TRBJ1-5; D might be TRBD1 (6 bases). This CDR3 region has 14 residues. Between the trimmed V and J ends, which lost 1 base and 10 bases, there was a span of 14 bases. The germline V gene has CDR1 SNHLY and CDR2 FYNNEI. The CDR3 coding sequence is TGTGCCAGCAGTGAAGAGGGGACACCAAGCCCCCAGCATTTT. Translation: CASSEEGTPSPQHF.

This chain joins TRBV28 and TRBJ1-3; a possible D gene is TRBD1 (5 bases). Germline lookup yields CDR1 MDHEN and CDR2 SYDVKM. CDR3 length: 16 residues. V lost 3 bases, J lost 0 bases, and 12 bases lay in between. CDR3 region: CASSLAGTYSGNTIYF. CDR3 nucleotides: TGTGCCAGCAGTTTGGCGGGGACTTACTCTGGAAACACCATATATTTT. Variable domain in full (rest from reference TRBV28 and TRBJ1-3): DVKVTQSSRYLVKRTGEKVFLECVQDMDHENMFWYRQDPGLGLRLIYFSYDVKMKEKGDIPEGYSVSREKKERFSLILESASTNQTSMYLCASSLAGTYSGNTIYFGEGSWLTVV.

Comment on this clone: This same CDR3 is encoded by further DNA sequences in the sample. The genes are TRBV7-2 and TRBJ2-1, with 8 bases aligning to TRBD1. Germline CDR1 SGHTA, CDR2 FQGNSA. Unmatched junction bases numbered 3, after V lost 5 bases and J lost 0 bases. The CDR3 consists of 15 residues. CDR3 sequence reads: CASSVDRGSYNEQFF. In DNA, the CDR3 is TGTGCCAGCAGCGTTGACAGGGGCTCCTACAATGAGCAGTTCTTC.

The chain is built from TRBV7-8 and TRBJ1-6; D unclear. CDR3 length equals 13 residues. Germline V gene sequence: CDR1 SGHVS, CDR2 FQNEAQ. V lost 4 bases to trimming and J lost 9 bases, with 10 bases between them. The CDR3 loop reads CASSSRSGSPLHF. The CDR3 region has the DNA TGTGCCAGCAGCTCACGCAGTGGTTCACCCCTCCACTTT.

The J gene is TRBJ1-1, the V gene TRBV6-1; the D gene is possibly TRBD1 (5 bases). Trimming took 4 bases from V and 0 from J, leaving 15 bases between them. The CDR3 covers 16 residues. The V gene's germline CDR1 is MNHNS and CDR2 SASEGT. In nucleotides, the CDR3 is TGTGCCAGCAGTGTTGAGGGGATTAAAATGAACACTGAAGCTTTCTTT. This gives the protein CASSVEGIKMNTEAFF.

The rearrangement uses TRBV5-1 and TRBJ2-1, with 13 bases that match TRBD2. The CDR3 is made up of 16 amino acids. V shed 4 bases, J shed 8 bases, and the junction held 9 bases outside the gene matches. Germline assignment: CDR1 SGHRS and CDR2 YFSETQ. The CDR3 sequence is CASSPRTSGSNDEQFF. CDR3 nucleotide sequence: TGCGCCAGCAGCCCTCGGACTAGCGGGAGTAATGATGAGCAGTTCTTC. The full variable domain, completed using reference TRBV5-1 and TRBJ2-1, is KAGVTQTPRYLIKTRGQQVTLSCSPISGHRSVSWYQQTPGQGLQFLFEYFSETQRNKGNFPGRFSGRQFSNSRSEMNVSTLELGDSALYLCASSPRTSGSNDEQFFGPGTRLTVL.

A word on this clone: Other DNA sequences from this sample encode an identical CDR3 as well. The chain combines TRBV5-4 with TRBJ2-6; weak D call: TRBD1 (6 bases). The germline gives CDR1 SGHNT, CDR2 YYREEE (reference sequence). The CDR3 runs 18 residues. The V and J ends lost 0 bases and 1 base respectively, with 14 bases between them. The CDR3 nucleotides are TGTGCCAGCAGCTTGGAGGGGGTAGGAACGTCTGGGGCCAACGTCCTGACTTTC. It yields the protein CASSLEGVGTSGANVLTF.

The J gene is TRBJ2-5, the V gene TRBV5-1, with D possibly being TRBD1 (6 bases). CDR1 SGHRS and CDR2 YFSETQ come from the germline V gene. The CDR3 spans 15 residues. V lost 4 bases and J lost 1, with 14 bases in between. CDR3 protein: CASSPKTGIQETQYF. In DNA form, the CDR3 reads TGCGCCAGCAGCCCCAAAACAGGGATCCAAGAGACCCAGTACTTC.